This is a list of T cell receptor beta chains from one sample in a study of OX40 agonist ivuxolimab in advanced cancers. Some clones are missing from TCRdb's copy, which holds only in-frame ones; the method was immunoSEQ multiplex PCR. This repertoire shows tens of thousands of clones, about 89% found once; its top ten account for about 4%. The sample consisted of CD4+ or CD8+ T cells sorted from blood, taken in a trial of the OX40 agonist ivuxolimab. These receptors came from an adult with an advanced solid tumor such as melanoma, head and neck, liver or kidney cancer. Both conserved end residues are part of each CDR3. A D gene is named only where the DNA matches it firmly. Only some rows state a clone size, as once, few, many or a class for expanded clones.

once,TRBV18,-,TRBJ1-1,TGTGCCAGCTCACCACAACAGGGAGCGATAGACACTGAAGCTTTCTTT,CASSPQQGAIDTEAFF
-,TRBV14,-,TRBJ2-3,TGTGCCAGCAGCCAAGTTTCTGATACGCAGTATTTT,CASSQVSDTQYF
few,TRBV7-8,-,TRBJ1-1,TGTGCCAGCAGCTTAGGGGCAGGCGCCCTGAACACTGAAGCTTTCTTT,CASSLGAGALNTEAFF
-,TRBV7-2,-,TRBJ2-7,TGTGCCAGCAGCTTAGCGCTTGGCAACCTCCTCTACGAGCAGTACTTC,CASSLALGNLLYEQYF
once,TRBV7-2,-,TRBJ1-2,TGTGCCAGCAGCTTAGGTGGCAGGGGCTATGGCTACACCTTC,CASSLGGRGYGYTF
-,TRBV9,TRBD2,TRBJ2-2,TGTGCCAGCAGCGTAAGGCGGGAGACCGGGGAGCTGTTTTTT,CASSVRRETGELFF
-,TRBV5-1,-,TRBJ2-1,TGCGCCAGCAGCTTGGAGGGCAGCCCCTACAATGAGCAGTTCTTC,CASSLEGSPYNEQFF
-,TRBV4-3,TRBD2,TRBJ2-5,TGCGCCAGCAGCCAAGGGGAGACTAGCCGCGAGACCCAGTACTTC,CASSQGETSRETQYF
once,TRBV5-6,-,TRBJ1-5,TGTGCCAGCAGCTTAGGGAGAGATCAGCCCCAGCATTTT,CASSLGRDQPQHF
-,TRBV5-6,TRBD2,TRBJ2-7,TGTGCCAGCAGCTCCGGGAGGGCCTCGTACGAGCAGTACTTC,CASSSGRASYEQYF
-,TRBV7-7,-,TRBJ2-3,TGTGCCAGCAGCGTTCGACTATGGGCAGATACGCAGTATTTT,CASSVRLWADTQYF
-,TRBV28,TRBD2,TRBJ2-7,TGTGCCAGCGGGACTAGCGGTCCCTACGAGCAGTACTTC,CASGTSGPYEQYF
-,TRBV5-1,TRBD1,TRBJ1-4,TGCGCCAGCAGCTTGATGACAGGGGGTGAAAAACTGTTTTTT,CASSLMTGGEKLFF
-,TRBV9,-,TRBJ2-7,TGTGCCAGCAGCGCGAGAGCGGAAACCTACGAGCAGTACTTC,CASSARAETYEQYF
-,TRBV29-1,TRBD1,TRBJ2-2,TGCAGCGTTGAGGGGCAGGGGGTGGTAGGCACCGGGGAGCTGTTTTTT,CSVEGQGVVGTGELFF
-,TRBV6-5,-,TRBJ1-2,TGTGCCAGCCGAGGGCCTTTCTATGGCTACACCTTC,CASRGPFYGYTF
-,TRBV7-8,TRBD2,TRBJ2-1,TGTGCCAGCAGCCCCCGGGGACTAGCGGGAGGTTACAATGAGCAGTTCTTC,CASSPRGLAGGYNEQFF
-,TRBV28,-,TRBJ1-1,TGTGCCAGCAGTTACCCAGCTAGGGGTGACACTGAAGCTTTCTTT,CASSYPARGDTEAFF
-,TRBV11-2,-,TRBJ2-7,TGTGCCAGCAGCTTAGAGGTAGCGCGTGAGCAGTACTTC,CASSLEVAREQYF
-,TRBV10-3,TRBD1,TRBJ1-2,TGTGCCATCTACTGGGCACAGGGGGGCCCGGAGTATGGCTACACCTTC,CAIYWAQGGPEYGYTF
-,TRBV27,TRBD1,TRBJ2-2,TGTGCCAGCAGGGGACCCCGGACAGGGTTGGGCGGGGAGCTGTTTTTT,CASRGPRTGLGGELFF
-,TRBV11-1,-,TRBJ2-5,TGTGCCAGCAGCTTAGATGGAGTGGGGGAGTACTTC,CASSLDGVGEYF
-,TRBV9,TRBD2,TRBJ2-1,TGTGCCAGCAGCGCCTCCGGGACTAGCGGGAGAAATGAGCAGTTCTTC,CASSASGTSGRNEQFF
-,TRBV5-1,-,TRBJ2-1,TGCGCCAGCAGCTTCAACAATGAGCAGTTCTTC,CASSFNNEQFF
-,TRBV6-1,TRBD2,TRBJ2-7,TGTGCCAGCATTAGGACTAGCGTATTTTCCTACGAGCAGTACTTC,CASIRTSVFSYEQYF
-,TRBV30,-,TRBJ1-1,TGTGCCTGGAGTACAGGGAGAAAAGCTTTCTTT,CAWSTGRKAFF
-,TRBV5-1,-,TRBJ2-3,TGCGCCAGCAGGGAAGGGGCTGGAGATACGCAGTATTTT,CASREGAGDTQYF
-,TRBV19,TRBD2,TRBJ2-1,TGTGCCAGTAGTATACGGGGACTAGCGGGTTACAATGAGCAGTTCTTC,CASSIRGLAGYNEQFF
-,TRBV6-6,-,TRBJ1-1,TGTGCCAGCCGGAGGAGGAACACTGAAGCTTTCTTT,CASRRRNTEAFF
-,TRBV7-6,-,TRBJ2-7,TGTGCCAGCAGCTTAGGGGGGCGTGAGCAGTACTTC,CASSLGGREQYF
-,TRBV6-5,-,TRBJ2-1,TGTGCCAGCTCGGAGACCACCTACAATGAGCAGTTCTTC,CASSETTYNEQFF
-,TRBV18,-,TRBJ2-5,TGTGCCAGCTCACCACCGAGCGAGCAAGAGACCCAGTACTTC,CASSPPSEQETQYF
once,TRBV27,-,TRBJ1-2,TGTGCCAGCAGTCTTACCGGAGGGATAGGAGGCTACACCTTC,CASSLTGGIGGYTF
few,TRBV7-9,TRBD1,TRBJ1-5,TGTGCCAGCAGCTTAAAGACAGGGCCCCAGCCCCAGCATTTT,CASSLKTGPQPQHF
-,TRBV28,-,TRBJ2-2,TGTGCCAGCAGTCCCACCTCGGAGGTCGGGGAGCTGTTTTTT,CASSPTSEVGELFF
-,TRBV11-2,TRBD2,TRBJ2-1,TGTGCCAGCAGCTTACGACTAGCGGGAGATGGGAATGAGCAGTTCTTC,CASSLRLAGDGNEQFF
few,TRBV18,-,TRBJ1-2,TGTGCCAGCTCACCACAGGCAGAAGTTTATGGCTACACCTTC,CASSPQAEVYGYTF
-,TRBV5-4,-,TRBJ2-1,TGTGCCAGCAGCGTTGTGAAAGGGCAGTTCTTC,CASSVVKGQFF
-,TRBV20-1,-,TRBJ2-7,TGCAGTGCTCGATGGGGGGACGAGCAGTACTTC,CSARWGDEQYF
once,TRBV15,TRBD2,TRBJ2-1,TGTGCCACCAGACTAGCGGGAGGCAATGAGCAGTTCTTC,CATRLAGGNEQFF
-,TRBV10-3,-,TRBJ1-4,TGTGCCATCAGTGACCCTCTAGGAAGGGGGGCAACTAATGAAAAACTGTTTTTT,CAISDPLGRGATNEKLFF
-,TRBV28,-,TRBJ2-7,TGTGCCAGCAGTTTAGGGACTTTCTACGAGCAGTACTTC,CASSLGTFYEQYF
-,TRBV5-1,-,TRBJ2-5,TGCGCCAGCAGCTTGTACAACCAAGAGACCCAGTACTTC,CASSLYNQETQYF
once,TRBV21-1,-,TRBJ1-1,TGTGCCAGCAGTCGGACGGTGAACACTGAAGCTTTCTTT,CASSRTVNTEAFF
-,TRBV6-6,-,TRBJ2-7,TGTGCCAGCAGTTACGCCCAGGGGCGAACCTACGAGCAGTACTTC,CASSYAQGRTYEQYF
-,TRBV11-3,-,TRBJ2-2,TGTGCCAGCAGCTTAACGTGGGGGAACACCGGGGAGCTGTTTTTT,CASSLTWGNTGELFF
-,TRBV11-3,-,TRBJ2-2,TGTGCCAGCAGCGGCACTAGGAACACCGGGGAGCTGTTTTTT,CASSGTRNTGELFF
-,TRBV18,-,TRBJ2-1,TGTGCCAGCTCACCCCCTTCGGACAATGAGCAGTTCTTC,CASSPPSDNEQFF
once,TRBV7-9,TRBD2,TRBJ2-1,TGTGCCAGCAGCTCCGGGGGGGCGCCAGACAATGAGCAGTTCTTC,CASSSGGAPDNEQFF
-,TRBV30,TRBD1,TRBJ1-2,TGTGCCTGGATTTGGGACAGGGGCGCTAATGGCTACACCTTC,CAWIWDRGANGYTF
-,TRBV4-2,-,TRBJ1-1,TGTGCCAGCAGCCCTAGGGGATTGAACACTGAAGCTTTCTTT,CASSPRGLNTEAFF
-,TRBV7-9,TRBD1,TRBJ1-2,TGTGCCAGCAGCATGACAGGGGTCTTGAGCTACACCTTC,CASSMTGVLSYTF
-,TRBV2,-,TRBJ1-5,TGTGCCAGCAGTGACGTAGGGGGAGGCAATCAGCCCCAGCATTTT,CASSDVGGGNQPQHF
-,TRBV28,TRBD1,TRBJ1-6,TGTGCCAGCAGACCCGTCGGAACAGGGGAAAATTCACCCCTCCACTTT,CASRPVGTGENSPLHF
-,TRBV4-3,-,TRBJ2-3,TGCGCCAGCAGCCAAGGAGGGCCCCACGGCACAGATACGCAGTATTTT,CASSQGGPHGTDTQYF
once,TRBV7-9,TRBD2,TRBJ2-1,TGTGCCAGCAGCTTAGGGGCCGGACTAGCGGACAATGAGCAGTTCTTC,CASSLGAGLADNEQFF
-,TRBV28,TRBD2,TRBJ2-7,TGTGCCAGCAGTCCCTCGGGCAGCGGGAGACACGAGCAGTACTTC,CASSPSGSGRHEQYF
-,TRBV9,-,TRBJ2-7,TGTGCCAGCAGCGTAGGAGGCCAGGTGGAAGTCTACGAGCAGTACTTC,CASSVGGQVEVYEQYF
-,TRBV5-1,-,TRBJ1-1,TGCGCCAGCAGCCCGGGACGGACACGGACTGAAGCTTTCTTT,CASSPGRTRTEAFF